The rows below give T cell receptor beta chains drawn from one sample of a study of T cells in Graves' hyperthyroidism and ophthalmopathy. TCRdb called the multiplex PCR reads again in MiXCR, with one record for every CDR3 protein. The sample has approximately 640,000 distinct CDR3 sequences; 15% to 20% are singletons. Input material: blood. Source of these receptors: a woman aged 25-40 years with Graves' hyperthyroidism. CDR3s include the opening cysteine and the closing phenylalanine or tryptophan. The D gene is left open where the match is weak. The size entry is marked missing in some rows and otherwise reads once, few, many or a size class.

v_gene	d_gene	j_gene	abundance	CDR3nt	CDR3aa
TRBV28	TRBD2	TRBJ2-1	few	TGTGCCAGCAGTTTCGGCGGGAGTAGCGATGAGCAGTTCTTC	CASSFGGSSDEQFF
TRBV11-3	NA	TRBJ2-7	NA	TGTGCCAGCAGCTTAGATCGCGAACAAACCTACGAGCAGTACTTC	CASSLDREQTYEQYF
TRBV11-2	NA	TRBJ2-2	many	TGTGCCTCCAGCGAGAGGTTCAGGGCGGGGTCCGGGGAGCTGTTTTTT	CASSERFRAGSGELFF
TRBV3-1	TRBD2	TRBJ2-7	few	TGTGCCAGCAGCCAAAGGACTAGCGGATACTACGAGCAGTACTTC	CASSQRTSGYYEQYF
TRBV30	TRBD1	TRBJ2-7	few	TGTGCCTGGACGCAGGGGGCGTCGCAGTACTTC	CAWTQGASQYF
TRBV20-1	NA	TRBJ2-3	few	TGCAGTGCTAGAGAAAGGTCAGATACGCAGTATTTT	CSARERSDTQYF
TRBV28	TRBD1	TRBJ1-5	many	TGTGCCAGCAGTCCAGGGGGTTACAATCAGCCCCAGCATTTT	CASSPGGYNQPQHF
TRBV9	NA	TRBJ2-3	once	TGTGCCAGCAGCGTAGCACGAGGCACAGATACGCAGTATTTT	CASSVARGTDTQYF
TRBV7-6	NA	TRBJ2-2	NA	TGTGCCAGCAGGTCGTCAGGGGTCACCGGGGAGCTGTTTTTT	CASRSSGVTGELFF
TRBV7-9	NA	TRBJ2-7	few	TGTGCCAGCAGCCACCCTACAGGGTCCCTCCTCACCCCATCCTACGAGCAGTACTTC	CASSHPTGSLLTPSYEQYF
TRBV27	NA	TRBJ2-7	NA	TGTGCCAGCAGTTTCATCGGGGAAGAGCAGTACTTC	CASSFIGEEQYF
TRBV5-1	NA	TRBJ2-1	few	TGCGCCAGCAGCTTGGTCCGTCTCCAGGGTTGGGATGAGCAGTTCTTC	CASSLVRLQGWDEQFF
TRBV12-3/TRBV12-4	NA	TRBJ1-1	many	TGTGCCAGCAGTTCGGGACACCAGAACACTGAAGCTTTCTTT	CASSSGHQNTEAFF
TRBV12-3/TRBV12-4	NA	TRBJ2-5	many	TGTGCCAGCAGTTTAGCGGTTTTCGACAGCCAAGAGACCCAGTACTTC	CASSLAVFDSQETQYF
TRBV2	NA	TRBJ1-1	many	TGTGCCAGCCAAAAACGACACACGGAGAACACTGAAGCTTTCTTT	CASQKRHTENTEAFF
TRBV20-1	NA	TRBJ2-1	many	TGCAGTGCTAGAGATGTTGGTAGCTCCTACAATGAGCAGTTCTTC	CSARDVGSSYNEQFF
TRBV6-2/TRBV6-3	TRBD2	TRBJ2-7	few	TGTGCCAGCAGTTCCCAGCGGGAGGGCTACGAGCAGTACTTC	CASSSQREGYEQYF
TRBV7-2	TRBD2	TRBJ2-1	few	TGTGCCAGCAGCCCTTGGGGGGGGCAGTTCTTC	CASSPWGGQFF
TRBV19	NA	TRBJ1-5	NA	TGTGCCAGTAGTAGAGAACTAACAGAAAGCAATCAGCCCCAGCATTTT	CASSRELTESNQPQHF
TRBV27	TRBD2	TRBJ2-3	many	TGTGCCAGCAGGTGGGCGGGAGGGAACACAGATACGCAGTATTTT	CASRWAGGNTDTQYF
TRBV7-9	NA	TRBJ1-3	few	TGTGCCAACAGCTTAGGCGGAAACCACTTCTCTGGAAACACCATATATTTT	CANSLGGNHFSGNTIYF
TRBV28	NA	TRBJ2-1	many	TGTGCCAGCAGTTTCATGCTAATGCAGCAGTTCTTC	CASSFMLMQQFF
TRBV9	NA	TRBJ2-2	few	TGTGCCAGCAGCGTAGGGTTCCCGAACACCGGGGAGCTGTTTTTT	CASSVGFPNTGELFF
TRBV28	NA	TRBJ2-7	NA	TGTGCCAGCACCACTAGTTCGTTCCTCGAGCAGTACTTC	CASTTSSFLEQYF
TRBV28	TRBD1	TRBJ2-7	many	TGTGCCAGCAGTACGTGGGGACAGGGATACGAGCAGTACTTC	CASSTWGQGYEQYF
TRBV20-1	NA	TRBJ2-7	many	TGCAGTGCCCCCGGACAGTTGACGAAGGACGAGCAGTACTTC	CSAPGQLTKDEQYF
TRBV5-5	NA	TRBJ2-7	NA	TGTGCCAGCAGCTTCGACCTCGTATACGAGCAGTACTTC	CASSFDLVYEQYF
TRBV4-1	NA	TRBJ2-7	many	TGCGCCAGCAGCCAAGATGACGGGAGCTACGAGCAGTACTTC	CASSQDDGSYEQYF
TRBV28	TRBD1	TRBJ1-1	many	TGTGCCAGCAGTATAGCAGGGGGCGAGGGCACTGAAGCTTTCTTT	CASSIAGGEGTEAFF
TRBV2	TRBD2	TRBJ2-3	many	TGTGCCAGCAGGGGGACTAGCGGGAGTACCACAGATACGCAGTATTTT	CASRGTSGSTTDTQYF
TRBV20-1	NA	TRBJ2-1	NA	TGCAGTGCTCATAGAGCGGTCCTCTCCTACAATGAGCAGTTCTTC	CSAHRAVLSYNEQFF
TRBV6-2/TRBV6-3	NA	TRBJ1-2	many	TGTGCCAGCAGTTACGGAGGGGGCTACACCTTC	CASSYGGGYTF
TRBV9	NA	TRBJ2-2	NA	TGTGCCAGCACCGCCGGGGCCGACACCGGGGAGCTGTTTTTT	CASTAGADTGELFF
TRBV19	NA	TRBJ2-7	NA	TGTGCCAGTAGTATGGGCGCGGCTGGGTACGAGCAGTACTTC	CASSMGAAGYEQYF
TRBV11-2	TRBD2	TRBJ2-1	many	TGTGCCAGCAGCCCGGGACTAGCGGGAGAGGATGAGCAGTTCTTC	CASSPGLAGEDEQFF
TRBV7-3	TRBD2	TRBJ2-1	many	TGTGCCAGCAGCCGAACTAGCGGGAGCAGGGATGAGCAGTTCTTC	CASSRTSGSRDEQFF
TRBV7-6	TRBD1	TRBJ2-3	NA	TGTGCCAGCAGGCTCACCAGGGGGTCTACAGATACGCAGTATTTT	CASRLTRGSTDTQYF
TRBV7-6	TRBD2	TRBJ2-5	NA	TGTGCCAGCAGCTTAGTCGCGGGGGAAAGAGAGCAGTACTTC	CASSLVAGEREQYF
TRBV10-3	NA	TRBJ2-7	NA	TGTGCCATCAGCGACGGACGTAACTACGAGCAGTACTTC	CAISDGRNYEQYF
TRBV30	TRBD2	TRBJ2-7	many	TGTGCCTGGTCGGCCACGACCCTGAAGGAGGGAGGGGAGCAGTACTTC	CAWSATTLKEGGEQYF
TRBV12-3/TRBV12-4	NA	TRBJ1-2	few	TGTGCCAGCAGTTTTATGGCAGGGCCCGCTGGAGGCTACACCTTC	CASSFMAGPAGGYTF
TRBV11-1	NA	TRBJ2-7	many	TGTGCCAGCCGGGGCCCACCGAGCTCCTACGAGCAGTACTTC	CASRGPPSSYEQYF
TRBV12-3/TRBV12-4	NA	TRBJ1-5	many	TGTGCCAGCAGTTTAAAACAGGGCAATCAGCCCCAGCATTTT	CASSLKQGNQPQHF